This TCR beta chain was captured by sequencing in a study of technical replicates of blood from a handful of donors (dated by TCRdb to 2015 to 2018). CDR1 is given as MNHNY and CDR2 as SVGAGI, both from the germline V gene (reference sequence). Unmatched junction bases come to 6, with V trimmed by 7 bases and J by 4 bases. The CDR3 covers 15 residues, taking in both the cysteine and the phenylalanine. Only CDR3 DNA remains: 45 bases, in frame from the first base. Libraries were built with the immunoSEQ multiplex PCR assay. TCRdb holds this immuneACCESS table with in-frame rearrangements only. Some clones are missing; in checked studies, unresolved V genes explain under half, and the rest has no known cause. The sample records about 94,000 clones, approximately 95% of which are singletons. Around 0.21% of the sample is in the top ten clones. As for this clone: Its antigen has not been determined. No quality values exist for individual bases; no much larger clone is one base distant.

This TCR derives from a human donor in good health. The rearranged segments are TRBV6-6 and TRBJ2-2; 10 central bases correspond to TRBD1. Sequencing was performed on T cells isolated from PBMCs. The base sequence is TGTGCCAGCATAAGACAGGGGGCGGGCACCGGGGAGCTGTTTTTT. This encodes CASIRQGAGTGELFF.